This paragraph covers one T cell receptor beta chain sequence. As originally analysed: The authors estimated nucleated cell counts from reference gene primer amplification. The protocol was immunoSEQ multiplex PCR, while the TCRdb copy is restricted to in-frame clones and leaves out a portion. The DNA was the basis for D and trimming; V, J and clone size are from that table. This table holds 45,000 to 50,000 clones, 80% to 90% found once. This record comes from a study of blood T cell repertoires in COVID-19. At the level of the study: The United States, Italy and Spain provided the acute and convalescent COVID-19 samples.

Germline loops: CDR1 SGHVS, CDR2 FNYEAQ. Trimming shortened V by 4 bases and J by 4 bases, and 13 bases separated the two germline ends. The CDR3 covers 15 residues. The chain carries TRBV7-6 and TRBJ2-2; D possibly corresponds to TRBD1 (5 bases). The sequence came from a man aged 45-65 years with acute or convalescent COVID-19. The sequenced material came from peripheral blood. CDR3 DNA: TGTGCCAGCAGCTCCGGACCAAGGGGCACCGGGGAGCTGTTTTTT. It yields the protein CASSSGPRGTGELFF.